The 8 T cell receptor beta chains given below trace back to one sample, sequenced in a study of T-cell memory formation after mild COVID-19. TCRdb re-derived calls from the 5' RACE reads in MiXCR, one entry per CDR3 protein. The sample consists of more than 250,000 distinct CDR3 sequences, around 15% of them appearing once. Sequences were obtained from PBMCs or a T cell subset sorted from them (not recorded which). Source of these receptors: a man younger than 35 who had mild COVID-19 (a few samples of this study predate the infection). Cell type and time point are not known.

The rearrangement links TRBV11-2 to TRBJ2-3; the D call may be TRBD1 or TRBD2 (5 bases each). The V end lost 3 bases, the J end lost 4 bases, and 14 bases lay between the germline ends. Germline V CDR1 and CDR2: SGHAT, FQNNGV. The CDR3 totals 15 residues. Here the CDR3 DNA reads TGTGCCAGCAGCTTCGGCAGGGTGGGGGCAGATACGCAGTATTTT. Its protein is CASSFGRVGADTQYF.

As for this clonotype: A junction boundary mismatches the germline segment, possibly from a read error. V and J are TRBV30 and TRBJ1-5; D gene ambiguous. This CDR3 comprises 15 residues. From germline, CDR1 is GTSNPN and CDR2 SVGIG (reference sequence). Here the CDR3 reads CAWSVGGNSNKPQHF. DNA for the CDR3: TGTGCCTGGAGTGTGGGAGGGAATAGCAATAAGCCCCAGCATTTT.

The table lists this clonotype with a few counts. The CDR3 region has the DNA TGTGCCAGCAGCTTACCCGGGACCCTCGGGTACGAGCAGTACTTC. Translating it yields CASSLPGTLGYEQYF. The chain uses TRBV7-2 and TRBJ2-7; D possibly uses TRBD1 or TRBD2 (5 bases each). Trimming took off 2 bases at V and 4 bases at J, with 15 bases between the two ends. CDR1 and CDR2 (germline): SGHTA, FQGNSA. The CDR3 sequence is 15 residues long.

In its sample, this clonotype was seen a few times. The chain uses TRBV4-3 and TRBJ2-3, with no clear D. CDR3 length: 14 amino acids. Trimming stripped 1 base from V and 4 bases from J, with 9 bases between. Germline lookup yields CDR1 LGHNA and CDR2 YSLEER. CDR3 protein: CASSQGYGADTQYF. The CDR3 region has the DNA TGCGCCAGCAGCCAAGGGTACGGCGCAGATACGCAGTATTTT.

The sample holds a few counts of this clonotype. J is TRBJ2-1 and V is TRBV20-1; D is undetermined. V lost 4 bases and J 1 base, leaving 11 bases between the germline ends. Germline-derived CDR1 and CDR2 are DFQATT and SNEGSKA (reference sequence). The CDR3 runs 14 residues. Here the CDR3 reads CSATASGSYNEQFF. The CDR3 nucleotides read TGCAGTGCTACGGCAAGTGGTTCCTACAATGAGCAGTTCTTC.

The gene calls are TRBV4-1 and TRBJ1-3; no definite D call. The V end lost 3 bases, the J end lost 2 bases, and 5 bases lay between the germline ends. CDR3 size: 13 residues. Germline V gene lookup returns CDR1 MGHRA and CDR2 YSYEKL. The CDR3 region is CASSHQAGNTIYF. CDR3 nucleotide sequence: TGCGCCAGCAGCCACCAGGCTGGAAACACCATATATTTT.

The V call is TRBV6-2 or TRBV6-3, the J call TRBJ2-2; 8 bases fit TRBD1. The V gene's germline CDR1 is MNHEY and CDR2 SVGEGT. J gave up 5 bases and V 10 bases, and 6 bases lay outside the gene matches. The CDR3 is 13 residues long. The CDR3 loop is CATQQGVTGELFF. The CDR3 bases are TGTGCCACCCAACAGGGGGTGACCGGGGAGCTGTTTTTT.

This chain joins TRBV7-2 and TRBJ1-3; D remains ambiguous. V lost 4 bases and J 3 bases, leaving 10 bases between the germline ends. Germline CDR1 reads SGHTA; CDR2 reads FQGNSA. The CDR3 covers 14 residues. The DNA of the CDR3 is TGTGCCAGCAGCTCCGCACACGGTGGAAACACCATATATTTT. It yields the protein CASSSAHGGNTIYF. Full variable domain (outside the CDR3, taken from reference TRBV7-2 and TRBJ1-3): GAGVSQSPSNKVTEKGKDVELRCDPISGHTALYWYRQSLGQGLEFLIYFQGNSAPDKSGLPSDRFSAERTGGSVSTLTIQRTQQEDSAVYLCASSSAHGGNTIYFGEGSWLTVV.